This record covers a single T cell receptor (beta chain). The target antigen is unknown. Between the trimmed V and J ends, which lost 5 bases and 5 bases, there was a span of 14 bases. CDR3 length: 13 residues. Germline V gives CDR1 SGHRS, CDR2 YFSETQ. The record originates from a study of tumor-infiltrating lymphocytes in localized non-small cell lung cancer. Across the whole study: Resected tumor was paired with non-adjacent uninvolved lung from the same patient. Overall study findings and caveats: No T-cell fraction difference was seen between IM1 and IM2 tumors. Technical variation could not be separated from intratumor heterogeneity here. Not all patients were TCR sequenced, owing to tissue quantity.

The repertoire was sequenced with immunoSEQ multiplex PCR; TCRdb's copy has only in-frame clones and lacks some. Of some 14,000 clones listed, approximately 74% are singletons. The chain carries TRBV5-1 and TRBJ2-7; possibly TRBD1 for D (6 bases). This receptor was identified in a human donor with non-small cell lung cancer. The specimen was uninvolved lung tissue not adjacent to the tumor. The CDR3 coding sequence is TGCGCCAGCAGTATACAGGGTCCCCACGAGCAGTACTTC. Its translation is CASSIQGPHEQYF.